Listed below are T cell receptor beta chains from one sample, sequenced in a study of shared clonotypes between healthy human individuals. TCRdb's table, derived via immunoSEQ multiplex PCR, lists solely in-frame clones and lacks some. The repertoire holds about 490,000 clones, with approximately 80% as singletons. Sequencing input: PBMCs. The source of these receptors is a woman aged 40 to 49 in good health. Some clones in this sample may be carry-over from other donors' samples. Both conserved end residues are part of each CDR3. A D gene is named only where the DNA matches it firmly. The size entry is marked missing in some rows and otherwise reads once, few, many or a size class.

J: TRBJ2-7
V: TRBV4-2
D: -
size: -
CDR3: CASSQLGDKTYEQYF
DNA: TGTGCCAGCAGCCAGTTGGGGGACAAGACCTACGAGCAGTACTTC

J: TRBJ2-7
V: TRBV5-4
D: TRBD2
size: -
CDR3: CASSAGLAIYEQYF
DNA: TGTGCCAGCAGCGCGGGACTAGCGATTTACGAGCAGTACTTC

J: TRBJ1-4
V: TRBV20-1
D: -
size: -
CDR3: CSARDYEKLFF
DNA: TGCAGTGCTAGAGACTACGAAAAACTGTTTTTT

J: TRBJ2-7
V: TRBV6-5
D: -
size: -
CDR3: CASSLGHTLSYEQYF
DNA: TGTGCCAGCAGTTTGGGACACACCCTCTCCTACGAGCAGTACTTC

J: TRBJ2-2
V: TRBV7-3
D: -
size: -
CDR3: CASKVRANTGELFF
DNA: TGTGCCAGCAAGGTTCGCGCGAACACCGGGGAGCTGTTTTTT

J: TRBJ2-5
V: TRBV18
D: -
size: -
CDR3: CASSPNQAREETQYF
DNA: TGTGCCAGCTCACCAAACCAGGCCAGGGAAGAGACCCAGTACTTC

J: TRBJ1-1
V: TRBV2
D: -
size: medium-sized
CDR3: CASSEGRGSQPTEAFF
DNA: TGTGCCAGCAGCGAGGGGCGGGGCAGCCAACCCACTGAAGCTTTCTTT

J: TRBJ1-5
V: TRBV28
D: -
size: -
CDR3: CATKSLPGGNQPQHF
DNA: TGTGCCACCAAATCTCTCCCTGGGGGCAATCAGCCCCAGCATTTT

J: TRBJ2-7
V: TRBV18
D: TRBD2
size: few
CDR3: CASSPSGRYEQYF
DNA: TGTGCCAGCTCACCGAGCGGGAGGTACGAGCAGTACTTC

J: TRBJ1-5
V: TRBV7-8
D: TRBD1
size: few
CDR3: CASSFGTGGSNQPQHF
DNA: TGTGCCAGCAGCTTCGGGACAGGGGGCAGCAATCAGCCCCAGCATTTT

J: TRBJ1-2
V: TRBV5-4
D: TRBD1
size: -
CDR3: CASSLGQNYGYTF
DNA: TGTGCCAGCAGTTTGGGACAGAACTATGGCTACACCTTC

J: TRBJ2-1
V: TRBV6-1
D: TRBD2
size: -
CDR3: CASSEVSLAGSQFF
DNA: TGTGCCAGCAGTGAAGTCAGCCTAGCGGGATCGCAGTTCTTC

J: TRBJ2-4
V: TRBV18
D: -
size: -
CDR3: CASSNPGRGDIQYF
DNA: TGTGCCAGCTCAAACCCGGGAAGGGGAGACATTCAGTACTTC

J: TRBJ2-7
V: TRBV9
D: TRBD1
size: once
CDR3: CASSASGQFGEQYF
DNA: TGTGCCAGCAGCGCATCGGGACAGTTTGGCGAGCAGTACTTC

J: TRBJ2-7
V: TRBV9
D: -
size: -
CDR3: CASSPLPYEQYF
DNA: TGTGCCAGCAGCCCCCTTCCCTACGAGCAGTACTTC

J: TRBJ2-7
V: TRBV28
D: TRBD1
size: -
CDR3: CASSFLDRDSYEQYF
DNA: TGTGCCAGCAGTTTCTTGGACAGGGACTCCTACGAGCAGTACTTC

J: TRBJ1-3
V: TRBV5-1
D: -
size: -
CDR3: CASSLANGRGSGNTIYF
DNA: TGCGCCAGCAGCTTAGCGAACGGCAGGGGCTCTGGAAACACCATATATTTT

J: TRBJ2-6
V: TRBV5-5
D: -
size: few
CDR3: CASRPRPSETGANVLTF
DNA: TGTGCCAGCAGACCGAGGCCGTCGGAAACTGGGGCCAACGTCCTGACTTTC

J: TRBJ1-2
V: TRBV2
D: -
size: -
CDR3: CASSRGYGYTF
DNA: TGTGCCAGCAGCAGGGGCTATGGCTACACCTTC

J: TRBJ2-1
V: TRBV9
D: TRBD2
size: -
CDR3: CASSVGLAIGEQFF
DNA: TGTGCCAGCAGCGTGGGACTAGCAATAGGCGAGCAGTTCTTC

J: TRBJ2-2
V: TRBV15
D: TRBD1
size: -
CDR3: CATSKTGQAGELFF
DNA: TGTGCCACCAGCAAAACTGGACAGGCCGGGGAGCTGTTTTTT

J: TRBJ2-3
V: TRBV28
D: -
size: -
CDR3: CASSPYRTGTDTQYF
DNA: TGTGCCAGCAGTCCCTACCGGACAGGCACAGATACGCAGTATTTT

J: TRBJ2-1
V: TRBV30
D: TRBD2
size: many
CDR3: CAWEGLAGASYNEQFF
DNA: TGTGCCTGGGAAGGACTAGCGGGAGCTTCCTACAATGAGCAGTTCTTC

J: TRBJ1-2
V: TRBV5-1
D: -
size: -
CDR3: CASSLAGAPDYGYTF
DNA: TGCGCCAGCAGCTTGGCGGGAGCCCCTGACTATGGCTACACCTTC

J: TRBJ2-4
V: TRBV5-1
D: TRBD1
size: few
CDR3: CASSFSGQGNIQYF
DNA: TGCGCCAGCAGCTTCTCGGGACAGGGGAACATTCAGTACTTC

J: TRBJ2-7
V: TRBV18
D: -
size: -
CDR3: CASSPPTKYEQYF
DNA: TGTGCCAGCTCACCACCGACAAAGTACGAGCAGTACTTC

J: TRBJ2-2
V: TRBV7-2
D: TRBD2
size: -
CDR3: CASRSGLWNTGELFF
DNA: TGTGCCAGCAGATCGGGACTATGGAACACCGGGGAGCTGTTTTTT

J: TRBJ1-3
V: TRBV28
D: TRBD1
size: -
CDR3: CASRDRSSSGNTIYF
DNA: TGTGCCAGCCGGGACAGGTCGAGCTCTGGAAACACCATATATTTT

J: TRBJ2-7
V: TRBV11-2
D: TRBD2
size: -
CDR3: CASSFGGVPYEQYF
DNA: TGTGCCAGCAGCTTTGGGGGGGTCCCCTACGAGCAGTACTTC

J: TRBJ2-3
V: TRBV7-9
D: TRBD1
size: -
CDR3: CASSPRDRGLFFTDTQYF
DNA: TGTGCCAGCAGCCCCCGGGACAGGGGTTTATTTTTCACAGATACGCAGTATTTT

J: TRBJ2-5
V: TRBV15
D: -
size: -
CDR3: CATSSITGLRGETQYF
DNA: TGTGCCACCAGCAGTATTACAGGGTTAAGGGGGGAGACCCAGTACTTC

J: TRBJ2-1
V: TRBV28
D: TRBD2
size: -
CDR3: CASSLPFGGGTYNEQFF
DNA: TGTGCCAGCAGTTTACCCTTCGGGGGAGGGACCTACAATGAGCAGTTCTTC

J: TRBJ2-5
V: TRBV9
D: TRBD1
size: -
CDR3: CASSWGQVSQETQYF
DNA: TGTGCCAGCAGCTGGGGACAGGTCTCACAAGAGACCCAGTACTTC